A selection of T cell receptor beta chains follows, all from one sample in a study of preoperative IRX-2 immunotherapy in early breast cancer. The table came from immunoSEQ multiplex PCR; TCRdb's copy has only in-frame clones and leaves some out. Here the sample spans about 98,000 clones, roughly 88% being singletons. The sequenced sample was tumor tissue, obtained after IRX-2 immunotherapy. These receptors were collected from a human donor with breast cancer. Both conserved end residues are part of each CDR3. A D gene is named only where the DNA matches it firmly. Where a row states a size, it is once, few, many or the class of an expanded clone; other rows omit it.

D gene	V gene	J gene	clone size	CDR3 protein	CDR3 DNA
TRBD2	TRBV19	TRBJ2-3	-	CASSPRIAGLGTQYF	TGTGCCAGTAGTCCCCGGATAGCGGGTTTGGGTACGCAGTATTTT
-	TRBV18	TRBJ2-3	-	CASSPPSLNTQYF	TGTGCCAGCTCACCACCGTCTCTTAATACGCAGTATTTT
-	TRBV18	TRBJ1-1	-	CASSPVRTPNTEAFF	TGTGCCAGCTCACCAGTAAGGACACCGAACACTGAAGCTTTCTTT
TRBD2	TRBV19	TRBJ2-5	-	CASRTVAGGPQTQYF	TGTGCCAGTAGGACCGTAGCGGGAGGGCCACAGACCCAGTACTTC
-	TRBV6-8	TRBJ1-2	-	CASSQQDGTNYGYTF	TGTGCCAGCAGTCAACAGGACGGGACTAACTATGGCTACACCTTC
-	TRBV19	TRBJ2-5	-	CASSMGDFQETQYF	TGTGCCAGTAGTATGGGGGACTTCCAAGAGACCCAGTACTTC
-	TRBV11-3	TRBJ2-7	-	CASSHRPGTPYEQYF	TGTGCCAGCAGCCACCGTCCAGGAACCCCCTACGAGCAGTACTTC
-	TRBV10-2	TRBJ2-7	few	CASRVGTGRGSYEQYF	TGCGCCAGTCGAGTTGGGACCGGGCGAGGGTCCTACGAGCAGTACTTC
-	TRBV19	TRBJ2-7	-	CASSAPGAYSSYEQYF	TGTGCCAGTAGTGCCCCTGGGGCCTACAGTTCCTACGAGCAGTACTTC
-	TRBV6-1	TRBJ1-1	-	CASSEGNAEAFF	TGTGCCAGCAGTGAAGGGAACGCTGAAGCTTTCTTT
TRBD1	TRBV18	TRBJ1-3	-	CASSPSTGPGNTIYF	TGTGCCAGCTCACCATCGACAGGGCCTGGAAACACCATATATTTT
TRBD2	TRBV29-1	TRBJ2-1	-	CSVEGLAGGEQFF	TGCAGCGTTGAGGGACTAGCGGGAGGTGAGCAGTTCTTC
-	TRBV5-1	TRBJ1-5	-	CASSLSGINQPQHF	TGCGCCAGCAGCTTGTCAGGGATCAATCAGCCCCAGCATTTT
-	TRBV19	TRBJ1-1	-	CASTQFGGTLNTEAFF	TGTGCCAGTACCCAATTTGGGGGGACACTGAACACTGAAGCTTTCTTT
-	TRBV19	TRBJ1-2	-	CASSTHGVNYGYTF	TGTGCCAGTAGTACGCATGGAGTGAACTATGGCTACACCTTC
-	TRBV6-8	TRBJ1-4	-	CASSYGRGPTNEKLFF	TGTGCCAGCAGTTATGGCAGAGGTCCAACTAATGAAAAACTGTTTTTT
TRBD2	TRBV28	TRBJ2-1	few	CASSIAGSGYNEQFF	TGTGCCAGCAGTATAGCGGGAAGCGGCTACAATGAGCAGTTCTTC
-	TRBV10-1	TRBJ1-5	few	CASSDLAGNQPQHF	TGCGCCAGCAGTGATTTGGCGGGCAATCAGCCCCAGCATTTT
-	TRBV7-1	TRBJ2-7	once	CASSRDGLRGYEQYF	TGTGCCAGCAGTCGTGACGGGTTGAGGGGCTACGAGCAGTACTTC
-	TRBV28	TRBJ2-1	-	CASSFRTTSYNEQFF	TGTGCCAGCAGTTTCCGGACTACTTCCTACAATGAGCAGTTCTTC
TRBD1	TRBV19	TRBJ1-3	-	CASSLATGTVGNTIYF	TGTGCCAGTAGTCTTGCGACCGGGACAGTTGGAAACACCATATATTTT
TRBD1	TRBV5-1	TRBJ1-4	-	CASSKTGGNEKLFF	TGCGCCAGCAGCAAGACAGGGGGTAATGAAAAACTGTTTTTT
TRBD1	TRBV28	TRBJ1-2	-	CASSLRQGRGYTF	TGTGCCAGCAGTCTAAGACAGGGTCGTGGCTACACCTTC
-	TRBV12-5	TRBJ2-3	-	CASGLWGRDTQYF	TGTGCCAGCGGCCTTTGGGGGCGGGATACGCAGTATTTT
TRBD1	TRBV6-8	TRBJ1-2	-	CASSYLQTGDGYTF	TGTGCCAGCAGTTACTTACAGACAGGGGATGGCTACACCTTC
-	TRBV5-1	TRBJ2-3	-	CASSLGLSVGTDTQYF	TGCGCCAGCAGCTTGGGGTTGTCGGTCGGCACAGATACGCAGTATTTT
TRBD1	TRBV29-1	TRBJ1-2	-	CSVEVGQGNYGYTF	TGCAGCGTTGAGGTAGGACAGGGGAACTATGGCTACACCTTC
-	TRBV28	TRBJ1-2	-	CASSQLNYGYTF	TGTGCCAGCAGTCAGCTAAACTATGGCTACACCTTC
TRBD1	TRBV19	TRBJ1-2	-	CASSIGGGTYGYTF	TGTGCCAGTAGTATCGGAGGGGGCACCTATGGCTACACCTTC
-	TRBV28	TRBJ1-1	few	CASRGTASATEAFF	TGTGCCAGCAGGGGGACTGCTAGCGCCACTGAAGCTTTCTTT
TRBD2	TRBV5-1	TRBJ2-7	-	CASSLARLAGGGEQYF	TGCGCCAGCAGCTTGGCGCGCCTAGCGGGCGGGGGCGAGCAGTACTTC
-	TRBV29-1	TRBJ2-1	-	CSVDRTLRDEQFF	TGCAGCGTTGATCGGACATTGAGAGATGAGCAGTTCTTC